This is a list of T cell receptor beta chains from one sample in a study of T-cell reconstitution after alpha-beta-depleted transplantation in children. Using its own MiXCR run on the PCR reads, TCRdb lists one record per CDR3 protein. The table has around 680,000 distinct CDR3 sequences, over 15% seen once; the top ten hold under 1.2%. Specimen: PBMCs from the stem cell graft donor, collected from the stem cell graft. The receptors shown here come from a human donor who donated a stem cell graft to a child with acute myeloid leukemia. Both conserved end residues are part of each CDR3. The D gene is left open where the match is weak. Some rows have no size entry. The others give once, few or many, or a class for an expanded clone.

v_gene	j_gene	d_gene	abundance	CDR3nt	CDR3aa
TRBV27	TRBJ1-1	.	large	TGTGCCAGCAGTGTTACGCACGGTGAAGCTTTCTTT	CASSVTHGEAFF
TRBV12-3/TRBV12-4	TRBJ2-3	TRBD1	few	TGTGCCAGCAGTCCCTTCCGCGTACAGGGGTTATCAGATACGCAGTATTTT	CASSPFRVQGLSDTQYF
TRBV6-1	TRBJ2-1	TRBD1	.	TGTGCCAGCAGCCCCGTAAAGGGGGCGTACAATGAGCAGTTCTTC	CASSPVKGAYNEQFF
TRBV7-2	TRBJ2-2	.	many	TGTGCCAGCAGCTTACAAGGTGGTAACACCGGGGAGCTGTTTTTT	CASSLQGGNTGELFF
TRBV29-1	TRBJ1-5	.	many	TGCAGCGTTGGTGAGGGGAAGGATCAGCCCCAGCATTTT	CSVGEGKDQPQHF
TRBV7-6	TRBJ2-1	.	few	TGTGCCAGCAGCTCCACCTGGGCGGGGTCCTACAATGAGCAGTTCTTC	CASSSTWAGSYNEQFF
TRBV7-3	TRBJ2-6	TRBD2	.	TGTGCCAGCAGCTTACGGGGGGGCGGGGCCAACGTCCTGACTTTC	CASSLRGGGANVLTF
TRBV15	TRBJ2-2	.	.	TGTGCCACCAGCAGAGATCTATCGAGGACCGGGGAGCTGTTTTTT	CATSRDLSRTGELFF
TRBV7-2	TRBJ1-1	.	.	TGTGCCAGCAGCCCGTACAGGGCGGACACTGAAGCTTTCTTT	CASSPYRADTEAFF
TRBV29-1	TRBJ1-1	TRBD1	many	TGCAGCGTTGCAGGGGGACTGAACACTGAAGCTTTCTTT	CSVAGGLNTEAFF
TRBV9	TRBJ2-5	.	few	TGTGCCAGCGCCCTGGGGGCAGACTTGAATTGGGGGACCCAGTACTTC	CASALGADLNWGTQYF
TRBV15	TRBJ1-2	.	few	TGTGCCACCAGCAGACCCGACGAGCGCTATGGCTACACCTTC	CATSRPDERYGYTF
TRBV21-1	TRBJ1-5	.	.	TGTGCCAGCAGCAAAAGGGGATCGGATAGCAATCAGCCCCAGCATTTT	CASSKRGSDSNQPQHF
TRBV7-2	TRBJ1-1	TRBD1	.	TGTGCCAGCAGCTTTCGACAGGGCTGGGACACTGAAGCTTTCTTT	CASSFRQGWDTEAFF
TRBV6-6	TRBJ1-1	.	many	TGTGCCAGCAGTTACTCAACGGGGACGACTTTCTTT	CASSYSTGTTFF
TRBV7-2	TRBJ2-5	TRBD1	few	TGTGCCAGCGAAAGGACAGGGGAAGAGACCCAGTACTTC	CASERTGEETQYF
TRBV7-2	TRBJ2-1	TRBD2	few	TGTGCCAGCAGCTCGCTAGCGGGGGGACCCTACAATGAGCAGTTCTTC	CASSSLAGGPYNEQFF
TRBV12-3/TRBV12-4	TRBJ1-2	.	many	TGTGCCAGCAGTCCGGGACCGACCTATGGCTACACCTTC	CASSPGPTYGYTF